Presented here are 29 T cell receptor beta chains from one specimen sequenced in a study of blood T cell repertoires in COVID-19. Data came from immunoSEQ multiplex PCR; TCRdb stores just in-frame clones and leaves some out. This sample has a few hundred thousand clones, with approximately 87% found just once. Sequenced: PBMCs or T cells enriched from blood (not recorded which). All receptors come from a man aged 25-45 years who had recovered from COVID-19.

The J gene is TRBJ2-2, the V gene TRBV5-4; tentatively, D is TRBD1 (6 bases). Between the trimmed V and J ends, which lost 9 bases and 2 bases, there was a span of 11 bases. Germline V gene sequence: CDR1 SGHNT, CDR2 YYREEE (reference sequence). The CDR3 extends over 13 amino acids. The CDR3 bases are TGTGCCACCTCGGGACAAAACACCGGGGAGCTGTTTTTT. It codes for CATSGQNTGELFF.

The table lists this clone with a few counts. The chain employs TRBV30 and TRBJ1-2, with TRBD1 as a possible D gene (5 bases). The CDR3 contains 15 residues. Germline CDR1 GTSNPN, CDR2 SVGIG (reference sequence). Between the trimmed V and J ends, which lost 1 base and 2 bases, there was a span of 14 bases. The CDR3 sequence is CAWSARGGSNYGYTF. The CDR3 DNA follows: TGTGCCTGGAGTGCACGGGGGGGAAGCAACTATGGCTACACCTTC.

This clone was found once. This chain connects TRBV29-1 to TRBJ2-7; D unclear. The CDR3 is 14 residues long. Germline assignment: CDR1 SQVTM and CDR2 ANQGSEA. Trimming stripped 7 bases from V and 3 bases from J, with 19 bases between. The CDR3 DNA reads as TGCAGCGCCCTAGGTGAGGTCAGCCACTACGAGCAGTACTTC. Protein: CSALGEVSHYEQYF.

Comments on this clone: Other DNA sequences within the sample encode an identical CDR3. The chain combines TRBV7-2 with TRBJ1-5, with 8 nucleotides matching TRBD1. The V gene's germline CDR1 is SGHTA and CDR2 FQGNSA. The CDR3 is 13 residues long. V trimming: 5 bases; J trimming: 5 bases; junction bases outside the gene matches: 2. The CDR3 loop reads CASSLDRDQPQHF. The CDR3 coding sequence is TGTGCCAGCAGCCTGGACAGGGATCAGCCCCAGCATTTT.

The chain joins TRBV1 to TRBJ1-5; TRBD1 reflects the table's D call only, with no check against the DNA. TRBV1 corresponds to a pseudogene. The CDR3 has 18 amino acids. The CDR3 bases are TGCACCAGCAGCCAAGATCAGTTGGGGGCAGGGGTGGATCAGCCCCAGCATTTT. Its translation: CTSSQDQLGAGVDQPQHF.

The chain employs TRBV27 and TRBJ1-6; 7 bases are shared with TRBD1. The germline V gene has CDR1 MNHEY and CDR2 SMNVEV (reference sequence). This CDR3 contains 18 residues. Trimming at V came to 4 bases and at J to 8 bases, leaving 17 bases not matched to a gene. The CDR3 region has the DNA TGTGCCAGCAGTTCCCGCTCCGGACAGGTTAAGATTTATTCACCCCTCCACTTT. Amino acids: CASSSRSGQVKIYSPLHF.

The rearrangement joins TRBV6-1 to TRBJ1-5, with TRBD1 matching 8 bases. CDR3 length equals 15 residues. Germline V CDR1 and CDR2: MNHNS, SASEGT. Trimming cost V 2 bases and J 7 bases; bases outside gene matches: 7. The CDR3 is CASSEQGAFGQPQHF. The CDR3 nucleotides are TGTGCCAGCAGTGAACAGGGGGCGTTCGGCCAGCCCCAGCATTTT.

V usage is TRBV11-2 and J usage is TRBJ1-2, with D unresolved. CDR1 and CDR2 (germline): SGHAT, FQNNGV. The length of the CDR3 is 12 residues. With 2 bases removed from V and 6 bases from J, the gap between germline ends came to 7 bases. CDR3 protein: CASSLIRDGYTF. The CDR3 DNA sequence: TGTGCCAGCAGCTTAATCCGGGATGGCTACACCTTC.

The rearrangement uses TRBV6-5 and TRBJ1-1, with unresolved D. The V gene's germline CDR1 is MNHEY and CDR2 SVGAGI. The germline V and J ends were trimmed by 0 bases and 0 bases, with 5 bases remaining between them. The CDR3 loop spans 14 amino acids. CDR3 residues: CASSYSAVNTEAFF. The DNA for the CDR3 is TGTGCCAGCAGTTACTCGGCAGTGAACACTGAAGCTTTCTTT.

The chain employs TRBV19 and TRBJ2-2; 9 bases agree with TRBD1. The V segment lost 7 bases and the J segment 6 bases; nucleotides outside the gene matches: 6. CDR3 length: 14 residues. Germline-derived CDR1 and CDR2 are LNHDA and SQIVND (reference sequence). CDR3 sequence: CASTGQGDSGELFF. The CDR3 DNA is TGTGCCAGTACGGGACAGGGAGACTCCGGGGAGCTGTTTTTT.

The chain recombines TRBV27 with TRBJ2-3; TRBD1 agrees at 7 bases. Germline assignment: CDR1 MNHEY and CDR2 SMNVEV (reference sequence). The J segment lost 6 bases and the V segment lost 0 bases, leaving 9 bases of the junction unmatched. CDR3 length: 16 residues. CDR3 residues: CASSLSQNRGVDTQYF. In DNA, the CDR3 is TGTGCCAGCAGTTTATCGCAAAACAGGGGTGTGGATACGCAGTATTTT.

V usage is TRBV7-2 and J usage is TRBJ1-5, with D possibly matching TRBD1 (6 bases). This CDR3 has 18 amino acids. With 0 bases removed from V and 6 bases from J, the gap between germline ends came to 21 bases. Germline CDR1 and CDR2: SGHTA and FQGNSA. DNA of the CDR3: TGTGCCAGCAGCTTAGCGCGATCTGCAGGGGAAAGGGGTCAGCCCCAGCATTTT. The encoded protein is CASSLARSAGERGQPQHF.

The CDR3 sequence: CASKMPRGNSPLHF. The DNA for the CDR3 is TGTGCCAGCAAGATGCCCAGGGGGAATTCACCCCTCCACTTT. V is TRBV7-9 and J is TRBJ1-6, with 7 bases fitting TRBD1. With V trimmed by 7 bases and J by 7 bases, 7 bases remained unmatched. The CDR3 runs to 14 residues. Germline V gene lookup returns CDR1 SEHNR and CDR2 FQNEAQ (reference sequence).

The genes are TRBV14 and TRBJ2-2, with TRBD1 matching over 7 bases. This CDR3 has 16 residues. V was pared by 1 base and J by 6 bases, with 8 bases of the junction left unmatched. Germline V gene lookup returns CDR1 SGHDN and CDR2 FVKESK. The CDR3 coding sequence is TGTGCCAGCAGCCAAGCCCCGACAGGGATGGCCGGGGAGCTGTTTTTT. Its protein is CASSQAPTGMAGELFF.

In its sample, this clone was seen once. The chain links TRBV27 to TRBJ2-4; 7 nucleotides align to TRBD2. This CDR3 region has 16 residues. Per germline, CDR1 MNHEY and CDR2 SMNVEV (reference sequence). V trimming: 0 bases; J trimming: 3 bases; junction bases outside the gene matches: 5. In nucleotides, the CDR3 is TGTGCCAGCAGTTTATCGCGGGGGTTGGGCAAAAACATTCAGTACTTC. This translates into CASSLSRGLGKNIQYF.

This chain's CDR3 is CAWSGTGADTQYF. In DNA, the CDR3 is TGTGCCTGGAGCGGGACAGGGGCAGATACGCAGTATTTT. This chain uses TRBV30 with TRBJ2-3; 10 positions agree with TRBD1. From germline, CDR1 is GTSNPN and CDR2 SVGIG (reference sequence). The trim removed 3 bases at V and 4 bases at J, leaving 1 base unmatched. The CDR3 has 13 residues.

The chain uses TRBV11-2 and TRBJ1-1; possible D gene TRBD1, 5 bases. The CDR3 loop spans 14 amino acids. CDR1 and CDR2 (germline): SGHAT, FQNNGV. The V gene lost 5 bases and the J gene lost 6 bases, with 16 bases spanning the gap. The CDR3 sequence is CASSPLGTMAEAFF. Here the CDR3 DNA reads TGTGCCAGCAGCCCACTCGGGACTATGGCTGAAGCTTTCTTT.

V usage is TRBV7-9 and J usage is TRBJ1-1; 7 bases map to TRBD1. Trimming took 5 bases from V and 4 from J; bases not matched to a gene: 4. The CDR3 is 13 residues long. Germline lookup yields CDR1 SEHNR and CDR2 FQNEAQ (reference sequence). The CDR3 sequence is CASSDAGGTEAFF. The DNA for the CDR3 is TGTGCCAGCAGCGACGCAGGGGGCACTGAAGCTTTCTTT.

In DNA, the CDR3 is TGTGCCATCAGTGGGGGGGGCCTATCCTCTGGAAACACCATATATTTT. Its protein product is CAISGGGLSSGNTIYF. This sequence joins TRBV10-3 and TRBJ1-3; the D gene is possibly TRBD1 (6 bases). The CDR3 length is 16 residues. Trimming pared 4 bases from V and 0 bases from J, leaving 13 bases between. Germline V gene sequence: CDR1 ENHRY, CDR2 SYGVKD.

CDR3 residues: CASSILGGNTEAFF. For the CDR3, the DNA is TGTGCCAGCTCTATCTTGGGGGGGAACACTGAAGCTTTCTTT. The chain combines TRBV18 with TRBJ1-1, with D perhaps matching TRBD1 (5 bases). The CDR3 length is 14 residues. Germline V gene sequence: CDR1 KGHSH, CDR2 LQKENI. The germline V and J ends were trimmed by 6 bases and 1 base, with 12 bases remaining between them.

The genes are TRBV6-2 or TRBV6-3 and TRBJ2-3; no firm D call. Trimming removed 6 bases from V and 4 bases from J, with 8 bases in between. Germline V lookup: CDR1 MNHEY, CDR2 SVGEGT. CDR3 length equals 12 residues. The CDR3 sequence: CASSPDSDTQYF. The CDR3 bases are TGTGCCAGCAGCCCAGACTCAGATACGCAGTATTTT.

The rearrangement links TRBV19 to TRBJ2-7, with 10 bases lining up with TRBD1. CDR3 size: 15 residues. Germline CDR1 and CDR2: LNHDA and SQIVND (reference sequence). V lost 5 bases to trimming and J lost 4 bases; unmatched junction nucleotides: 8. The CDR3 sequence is CASSLGTGELYEQYF. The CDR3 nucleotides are TGTGCCAGTAGTCTAGGGACAGGGGAATTGTACGAGCAGTACTTC.

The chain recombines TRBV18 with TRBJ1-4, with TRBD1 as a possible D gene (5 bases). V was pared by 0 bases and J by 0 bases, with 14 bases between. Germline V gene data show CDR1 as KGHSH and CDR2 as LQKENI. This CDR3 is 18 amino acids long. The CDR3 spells CASSPPTGATATNEKLFF. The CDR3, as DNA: TGTGCCAGCTCACCACCCACTGGGGCTACTGCAACTAATGAAAAACTGTTTTTT.

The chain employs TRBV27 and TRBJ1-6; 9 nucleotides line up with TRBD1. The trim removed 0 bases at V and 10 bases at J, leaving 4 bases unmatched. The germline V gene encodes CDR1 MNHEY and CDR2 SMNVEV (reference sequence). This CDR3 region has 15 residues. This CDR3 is CASSLSGTGSSPLHF. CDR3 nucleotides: TGTGCCAGCAGTTTATCCGGGACAGGGTCGTCACCCCTCCACTTT.

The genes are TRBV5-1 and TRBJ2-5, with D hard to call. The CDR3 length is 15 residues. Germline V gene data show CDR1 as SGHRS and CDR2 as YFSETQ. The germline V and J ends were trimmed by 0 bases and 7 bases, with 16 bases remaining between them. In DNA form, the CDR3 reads TGCGCCAGCAGCTTGGTCGCCAGGTCGGAAGGGACCCAGTACTTC. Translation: CASSLVARSEGTQYF.

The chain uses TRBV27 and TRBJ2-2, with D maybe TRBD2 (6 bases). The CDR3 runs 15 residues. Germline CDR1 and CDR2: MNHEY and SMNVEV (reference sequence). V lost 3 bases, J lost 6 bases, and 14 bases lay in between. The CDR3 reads CASSFLKGGAGELFF. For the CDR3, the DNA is TGTGCCAGCAGTTTCCTCAAGGGCGGGGCCGGGGAGCTGTTTTTT.

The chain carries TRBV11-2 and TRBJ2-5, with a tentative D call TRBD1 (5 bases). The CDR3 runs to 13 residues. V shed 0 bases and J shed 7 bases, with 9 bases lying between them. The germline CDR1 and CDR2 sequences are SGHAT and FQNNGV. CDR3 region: CASSLEPQGTQYF. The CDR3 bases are TGTGCCAGCAGCTTAGAACCCCAGGGGACCCAGTACTTC.

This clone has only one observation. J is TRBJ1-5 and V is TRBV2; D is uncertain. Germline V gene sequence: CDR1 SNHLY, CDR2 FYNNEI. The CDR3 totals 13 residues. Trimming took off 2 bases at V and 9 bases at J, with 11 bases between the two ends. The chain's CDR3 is CASSEMERPPQHF. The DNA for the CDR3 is TGTGCCAGCAGTGAAATGGAGAGGCCGCCCCAGCATTTT.

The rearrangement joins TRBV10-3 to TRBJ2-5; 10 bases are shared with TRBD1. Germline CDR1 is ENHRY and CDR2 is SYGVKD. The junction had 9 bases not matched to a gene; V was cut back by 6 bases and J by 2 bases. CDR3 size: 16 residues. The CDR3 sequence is CAISDRGPTPQETQYF. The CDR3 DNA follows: TGTGCCATCAGCGACAGGGGGCCGACCCCACAAGAGACCCAGTACTTC.